This T cell receptor beta chain is drawn from a study of cytomegalovirus exposure and HLA in healthy donors. The PCR used 60 Vbeta and 13 Jbeta primers. Data came from immunoSEQ multiplex PCR; TCRdb stores just in-frame clones and leaves some out. The data hold fewer than 110,000 clones, with more than 70% observed a single time. Regarding this clone: What it binds is not known.

Study-level results: TCR beta V segments were, for the most part, productive about 87% or about 30% of the time in an earlier analysis. In a later analysis, the majority of CMV-associated beta chains seemingly showed HLA restriction. In vitro data verified a few CMV-associated chains as specific for CMV antigens.

Germline values: CDR1 SGDLS, CDR2 YYNGEE. CDR3 length equals 15 residues. Germline trimming cut 0 bases from V and 2 bases from J; bases unmatched to any gene: 4. The receptor's source is a man aged 18 to 29 in good health and CMV-seronegative. Sequencing was performed on PBMCs. V gene TRBV9 combines with J gene TRBJ2-7; the match to TRBD1 covers 8 bases. CDR3: CASSVGVGQAYEQYF. The CDR3 coding sequence is TGTGCCAGCAGCGTAGGTGTGGGACAGGCCTACGAGCAGTACTTC.